The 9 T cell receptor beta chains listed next were all sequenced from one sample in a study of identical twins. TCRdb reprocessed the 5' RACE reads via MiXCR and lists one record per CDR3 protein. This sample has approximately 210,000 distinct CDR3 sequences, with about a sixth found just once. The same sample was also studied in work on T cells expressing NK-cell markers.

The sequencing input was CD8+ T cells sorted from blood. The receptors were sampled from a woman aged 18-30 years in good health.

The chain employs TRBV30 and TRBJ2-1; 11 bases are shared with TRBD2. Germline V gene lookup returns CDR1 GTSNPN and CDR2 SVGIG (reference sequence). The CDR3 loop spans 14 amino acids. The V gene end was trimmed by 1 base and the J gene end by 6 bases; junction bases not matched to a gene: 2. CDR3 protein: CAWSDGTSGNEQFF. For the CDR3, the DNA is TGTGCCTGGAGTGACGGGACTAGCGGCAATGAGCAGTTCTTC.

This clonotype turned up a few times. The chain joins TRBV29-1 to TRBJ2-7; D might be TRBD2 (6 bases). Trimming took 4 bases from V and 1 from J, leaving 17 bases between them. CDR1 SQVTM and CDR2 ANQGSEA come from the germline V gene. CDR3 length equals 15 residues. CDR3 bases: TGCAGCGTTGCTGGGAGGACGGGAGAGTCCTACGAGCAGTACTTC. Residues: CSVAGRTGESYEQYF.

This clonotype was seen at least ten times. V usage is TRBV5-1 and J usage is TRBJ2-3, with 7 nucleotides matching TRBD2. This CDR3 contains 16 residues. V lost 3 bases, J lost 2 bases, and 9 bases stayed unmatched. The germline V gene has CDR1 SGHRS and CDR2 YFSETQ. The CDR3 coding sequence is TGCGCCAGCAGCTGGGGGACGGGACTATCCACAGATACGCAGTATTTT. It encodes CASSWGTGLSTDTQYF.

This chain uses TRBV12-3 or TRBV12-4 with TRBJ2-7, with D hard to call. This CDR3 has 14 amino acids. With 4 bases removed from V and 2 bases from J, the gap between germline ends came to 12 bases. The CDR3: CASSSSTSPYEQYF. CDR3 DNA: TGTGCCAGCAGTTCCTCGACATCCCCCTACGAGCAGTACTTC.

The chain carries TRBV4-3 and TRBJ2-2, with D maybe TRBD2 (6 bases). This CDR3 comprises 17 residues. Trimming pared 0 bases from V and 6 bases from J, leaving 17 bases between. Germline values: CDR1 LGHNA, CDR2 YSLEER. The CDR3 coding sequence is TGCGCCAGCAGCCAAGATGGAGGAGGGTGGACCCCCGGGGAGCTGTTTTTT. Translated, it gives CASSQDGGGWTPGELFF.

The chain's CDR3 is CASKGPTSTDTQYF. CDR3 DNA: TGTGCCAGCAAGGGACCGACTAGCACAGATACGCAGTATTTT. This rearrangement joins TRBV27 to TRBJ2-3; D tentatively reads TRBD1 or TRBD2 (5 bases each). Trimming removed 7 bases from V and 0 bases from J, with 11 bases in between. The germline CDR1 and CDR2 sequences are MNHEY and SMNVEV (reference sequence). The CDR3 is 14 amino acids.

The chain recombines TRBV9 with TRBJ2-3; D might be TRBD1 (6 bases). This CDR3 is 14 amino acids long. The germline V and J ends were trimmed by 0 bases and 4 bases, with 9 bases remaining between them. CDR1 is SGDLS and CDR2 is YYNGEE in the germline V gene. The CDR3 protein is CASSVEGGSDTQYF. The CDR3, as DNA: TGTGCCAGCAGCGTAGAAGGGGGATCAGATACGCAGTATTTT. Together with reference TRBV9 and TRBJ2-3, the CDR3 gives the full variable domain: DSGVTQTPKHLITATGQRVTLRCSPRSGDLSVYWYQQSLDQGLQFLIQYYNGEERAKGNILERFSAQQFPDLHSELNLSSLELGDSALYFCASSVEGGSDTQYFGPGTRLTVL.

This clonotype was seen a handful of times. The V gene is TRBV5-1, the J gene TRBJ2-7; D unresolved. Trimming cost V 5 bases and J 2 bases, with 17 bases left between them. This CDR3 region has 15 residues. The germline gives CDR1 SGHRS, CDR2 YFSETQ. The CDR3, as DNA: TGCGCCAGCAGAGTCGGGTCTGACAAGACCTACGAGCAGTACTTC. This translates into CASRVGSDKTYEQYF.

This clonotype was detected a few times. This chain connects TRBV11-2 to TRBJ2-7; 8 bases align to TRBD2. The CDR3 has 15 amino acids. Germline lookup yields CDR1 SGHAT and CDR2 FQNNGV. V was clipped by 1 base and J by 3 bases; unmatched bases: 5. The CDR3 sequence: CASSLGIAGSYEQYF. The CDR3 DNA follows: TGTGCCAGCAGCTTAGGAATAGCGGGAAGCTACGAGCAGTACTTC.